Following are 4 T cell receptor beta chains from one sample sequenced in a study of blood T cell repertoires in COVID-19. Produced via immunoSEQ multiplex PCR; TCRdb's table is partial and in-frame only. The sample has nearly 40,000 clones, roughly 75% seen once. Specimen: peripheral blood. The receptors shown here come from an elderly man with active or convalescent COVID-19.

This clone was counted a few times. The chain employs TRBV11-2 and TRBJ2-7; 10 bases agree with TRBD2. CDR3 length equals 15 residues. Trimming at V came to 4 bases and at J to 4 bases, leaving 7 bases not matched to a gene. Germline V gene lookup returns CDR1 SGHAT and CDR2 FQNNGV. The CDR3 coding sequence is TGTGCCAGCAGCTCAACTAGCGGGACTTATTACGAGCAGTACTTC. It encodes CASSSTSGTYYEQYF.

The chain employs TRBV27 and TRBJ1-1; D might be TRBD1 (5 bases). The CDR3 is made up of 13 amino acids. Per the germline V gene, CDR1 is MNHEY and CDR2 is SMNVEV (reference sequence). V was trimmed by 6 bases and J by 9 bases, leaving 17 bases between them. CDR3: CASRSHDGTQAFF. In nucleotides, the CDR3 is TGTGCCAGCAGGAGCCACGATGGGACTCAAGCTTTCTTT.

The CDR3 loop is CASSLSAGSYEQYF. CDR3 DNA sequence: TGTGCCAGCAGCCTCTCAGCGGGATCCTACGAGCAGTACTTC. The rearrangement joins TRBV9 to TRBJ2-7, with TRBD2 matching 7 bases. V gave up 4 bases and J gave up 1 base; unmatched junction bases: 5. Germline CDR1 reads SGDLS; CDR2 reads YYNGEE. The CDR3 spans 14 residues.

The chain employs TRBV19 and TRBJ1-4, with a possible D match to TRBD1 (6 bases). V shed 3 bases and J shed 8 bases, with 16 bases lying between them. Germline CDR1 and CDR2: LNHDA and SQIVND (reference sequence). This CDR3 has 15 residues. CDR3 amino acids: CASSIIGTPGEKLFF. The CDR3 DNA reads TGTGCCAGTAGTATTATTGGGACACCGGGGGAAAAACTGTTTTTT.